These 25 T cell receptor beta chains were all obtained from the same sample, sequenced in a study of shared clonotypes between healthy human individuals. Data came from immunoSEQ multiplex PCR; TCRdb stores just in-frame clones and leaves some out. The repertoire holds about 490,000 clones, with approximately 80% as singletons. The sample consisted of PBMCs. These TCRs come from a woman aged 40 to 49 in good health. Some clones in this sample may be carry-over from other donors' samples.

The V and J genes are TRBV27 and TRBJ1-2; D is unresolved. This CDR3 comprises 13 residues. V lost 5 bases and J 7 bases, leaving 14 bases between the germline ends. Looked up from germline, CDR1 is MNHEY and CDR2 is SMNVEV (reference sequence). CDR3 sequence (DNA): TGTGCCAGCAGTCTCTATAGGACCGGTGGCTACACCTTC. This translates into CASSLYRTGGYTF.

A word on this clone: Other DNA sequences in the sample encode the same CDR3. The chain employs TRBV30 and TRBJ2-5, with D tentatively TRBD2 (5 bases). The germline V and J ends were trimmed by 0 bases and 1 base, with 6 bases remaining between them. CDR1 is GTSNPN, CDR2 SVGIG, per germline (reference sequence). CDR3 length: 13 amino acids. The CDR3 loop reads CAWSVGSQETQYF. As DNA, the CDR3 is TGTGCCTGGAGTGTAGGGAGCCAAGAGACCCAGTACTTC.

This chain uses TRBV6-6 with TRBJ2-5, with TRBD2 as a possible D gene (7 bases). V gave up 2 bases and J gave up 1 base, with 8 bases separating them. Germline CDR1 MNHNY, CDR2 SVGAGI (reference sequence). The CDR3 runs to 14 residues. This CDR3 is CASSYRGAQETQYF. The CDR3 bases are TGTGCCAGCAGTTACCGGGGGGCCCAAGAGACCCAGTACTTC.

This chain joins TRBV7-9 and TRBJ2-1, with 10 bases matching TRBD2. V trimming: 5 bases; J trimming: 7 bases; junction bases outside the gene matches: 8. The CDR3 consists of 15 residues. CDR1 is SEHNR and CDR2 is FQNEAQ in the germline V gene (reference sequence). CDR3 protein: CASSLWLAGENEQFF. The CDR3 region has the DNA TGTGCCAGCAGCCTATGGCTAGCGGGAGAAAATGAGCAGTTCTTC.

The CDR3, as DNA: TGTGCCAGCAGCGTGCGGCTAGCGGGCCCTAGGAATGAGCAGTTCTTC. Protein product: CASSVRLAGPRNEQFF. V is TRBV9 and J is TRBJ2-1; TRBD2 matches at 8 bases. Trimming at V came to 2 bases and at J to 7 bases, leaving 11 bases not matched to a gene. Germline values: CDR1 SGDLS, CDR2 YYNGEE. The CDR3 spans 16 residues.

This chain joins TRBV5-4 and TRBJ2-5; TRBD2 matches 9 bases. V was clipped by 4 bases and J by 4 bases; unmatched bases: 5. Germline V gives CDR1 SGHNT, CDR2 YYREEE (reference sequence). The CDR3 has 14 residues. The CDR3 region is CASSLSGSRETQYF. The CDR3, as DNA: TGTGCCAGCAGCCTTAGCGGGAGTAGAGAGACCCAGTACTTC.

The V and J genes are TRBV19 and TRBJ2-7; 7 positions agree with TRBD1. Germline CDR1 LNHDA, CDR2 SQIVND (reference sequence). This CDR3 has 16 residues. V shed 3 bases and J 0 bases; nucleotides not matched to a gene: 8. CDR3 amino acids: CASSISTGKFSYEQYF. CDR3 bases: TGTGCCAGTAGTATCTCGACAGGGAAGTTCTCCTACGAGCAGTACTTC.

The V and J genes are TRBV19 and TRBJ2-5; TRBD1 matches at 11 bases. Looked up from germline, CDR1 is LNHDA and CDR2 is SQIVND (reference sequence). The length of the CDR3 is 17 residues. V was pared by 6 bases and J by 5 bases, with 14 bases of the junction left unmatched. The DNA of the CDR3 is TGTGCCAGTAGCTCTACCGGGACAGGGGGGAGTTGGGAGACCCAGTACTTC. Amino acid sequence: CASSSTGTGGSWETQYF. The variable domain in full, with the rest retrieved from reference TRBV19 and TRBJ2-5, is DGGITQSPKYLFRKEGQNVTLSCEQNLNHDAMYWYRQDPGQGLRLIYYSQIVNDFQKGDIAEGYSVSREKKESFPLTVTSAQKNPTAFYLCASSSTGTGGSWETQYFGPGTRLLVL.

The chain joins TRBV7-9 to TRBJ2-7; TRBD2 is a possible D gene (6 bases). This CDR3 comprises 15 residues. The germline gives CDR1 SEHNR, CDR2 FQNEAQ (reference sequence). The V gene lost 5 bases and the J gene lost 0 bases, with 14 bases spanning the gap. For the CDR3, the DNA is TGTGCCAGCAGCCCCCGAGCGGGCCTCTCCTACGAGCAGTACTTC. The encoded protein is CASSPRAGLSYEQYF.

The rearrangement uses TRBV7-2 and TRBJ2-7; TRBD2 is a possible D gene (5 bases). From germline, CDR1 is SGHTA and CDR2 FQGNSA. The CDR3 extends over 14 amino acids. Trimming took off 5 bases at V and 4 bases at J, with 15 bases between the two ends. The CDR3 protein is CASSPRRLQYEQYF. The DNA for the CDR3 is TGTGCCAGCAGCCCCCGGCGACTACAATACGAGCAGTACTTC.

The chain is built from TRBV5-1 and TRBJ2-1; the D is unclear. Germline V lookup: CDR1 SGHRS, CDR2 YFSETQ. Trimming stripped 0 bases from V and 4 bases from J, with 11 bases between. The CDR3 is made up of 15 amino acids. As DNA, the CDR3 is TGCGCCAGCAGCTTGGCCCCCCTACAATACAATGAGCAGTTCTTC. Its translation is CASSLAPLQYNEQFF.

This clone occurred many times. The CDR3 spells CASSATSLRSMGRAGGKLFF. In DNA form, the CDR3 reads TGTGCCAGCAGTGCCACCTCCCTCCGCAGCATGGGCAGGGCCGGGGGGAAACTGTTTTTT. This chain connects TRBV27 to TRBJ1-4; D may be TRBD1 (5 bases). V was pared by 5 bases and J by 11 bases, with 36 bases between. The germline V gene has CDR1 MNHEY and CDR2 SMNVEV (reference sequence). The CDR3 loop spans 20 amino acids.

The J gene is TRBJ2-3, the V gene TRBV7-2, with TRBD2 as a possible D gene (6 bases). Trimming pared 1 base from V and 6 bases from J, leaving 17 bases between. This CDR3 is built from 16 residues. The germline CDR1 and CDR2 sequences are SGHTA and FQGNSA. The CDR3, as DNA: TGTGCCAGCAGCTTAGTGCTTAGCGGAAAAGGGGATACGCAGTATTTT. It codes for CASSLVLSGKGDTQYF.

This clone was counted between two and nine times. The J gene is TRBJ2-1, the V gene TRBV4-3; TRBD2 matches 10 bases. Unmatched junction bases numbered 6, after V lost 3 bases and J lost 4 bases. The CDR3 has 16 residues. Germline CDR1 LGHNA, CDR2 YSLEER. The CDR3 region is CASSQTTSGDYNEQFF. CDR3 sequence (DNA): TGCGCCAGCAGCCAGACCACTAGCGGGGATTACAATGAGCAGTTCTTC.

This clone appeared a single time. The chain is built from TRBV29-1 and TRBJ2-4; 8 bases line up with TRBD1. The ends lost 7 bases at V and 7 bases at J; junction bases unmatched: 12. The germline CDR1 and CDR2 sequences are SQVTM and ANQGSEA. CDR3 size: 14 residues. The CDR3 DNA reads as TGCAGCGCCTGCCCGACAGGGGCGTCCAACATTCAGTACTTC. It yields the protein CSACPTGASNIQYF.

The chain recombines TRBV9 with TRBJ2-7, with 11 bases lining up with TRBD2. The CDR3 loop spans 15 amino acids. V was pared by 0 bases and J by 6 bases, with 5 bases of the junction left unmatched. Germline CDR1 SGDLS, CDR2 YYNGEE. The chain's CDR3 is CASSVGLAGIGEQYF. The CDR3 DNA reads TGTGCCAGCAGCGTAGGACTAGCGGGAATAGGCGAGCAGTACTTC.

This clone has only one observation. Within the sample, other DNA sequences also encode this same CDR3. This chain joins TRBV7-9 and TRBJ1-1, with no clear D. There are 14 residues in the CDR3. Germline V gives CDR1 SEHNR, CDR2 FQNEAQ (reference sequence). V was trimmed by 1 base and J by 1 base, leaving 7 bases between them. DNA of the CDR3: TGTGCCAGCAGCTTAGTTGCAGGGAACACTGAAGCTTTCTTT. Protein: CASSLVAGNTEAFF.

This clone appeared a single time. The gene calls are TRBV4-1 and TRBJ2-1; TRBD2 matches 9 bases. V shed 4 bases, J shed 0 bases, and the junction held 10 bases outside the gene matches. In germline, CDR1 is MGHRA, CDR2 YSYEKL. The CDR3 is made up of 18 amino acids. DNA of the CDR3: TGCGCCAGCAGCCCCATTACTAGCGGGCCCCCCTCCTACAATGAGCAGTTCTTC. Its translation is CASSPITSGPPSYNEQFF.

About this clone: A read error may explain this, as a much larger clone is one base away. The same CDR3 also results from other DNA sequences found in this sample. The chain is built from TRBV29-1 and TRBJ1-2; D possibly corresponds to TRBD1 (6 bases). Trimming stripped 5 bases from V and 6 bases from J, with 19 bases between. Germline CDR1 is SQVTM and CDR2 is ANQGSEA. The CDR3 loop spans 14 amino acids. The CDR3 DNA sequence: TGCAGCGTTACCTCCCTCCGGGACAATGATGGCTACACCTTC. Translated: CSVTSLRDNDGYTF.

This sequence joins TRBV9 and TRBJ2-7, with TRBD2 matching over 9 bases. The CDR3 sequence is 15 residues long. After removal of 0 bases from V and 4 bases from J, the junction contained 5 bases not matched to a gene. Germline V lookup: CDR1 SGDLS, CDR2 YYNGEE. The CDR3 DNA reads TGTGCCAGCAGCGTAGGGGCTAGCGGGATTTACGAGCAGTACTTC. Its protein product is CASSVGASGIYEQYF.

This clone has only a few counts. This sequence joins TRBV18 and TRBJ1-2; 8 bases match TRBD1. From germline, CDR1 is KGHSH and CDR2 LQKENI. With 0 bases clipped from V and 2 bases from J, the junction kept 2 bases outside the gene matches. The length of the CDR3 is 15 residues. The CDR3 DNA reads as TGTGCCAGCTCACCACCGGGGACAGGAAACTATGGCTACACCTTC. Its translation is CASSPPGTGNYGYTF.

This clone came up a few times. The chain uses TRBV7-3 and TRBJ2-6; D is unresolved. The CDR3 runs to 15 residues. V lost 2 bases and J 4 bases, leaving 9 bases between the germline ends. Germline lookup yields CDR1 SGHTA and CDR2 FQGTGA. The CDR3 coding sequence is TGTGCCAGCAGCTTAGTCGGCCCCGGGGCCAACGTCCTGACTTTC. Its protein product is CASSLVGPGANVLTF.

Remarks on this clone: This clone may be a read error of a much larger clone one base away. Other DNA sequences within the sample encode an identical CDR3. The V gene is TRBV5-6, the J gene TRBJ2-3; D remains unclear. V dropped 2 bases and J dropped 3 bases, with 19 bases sitting between them. This CDR3 contains 17 residues. Germline CDR1 SGHDT, CDR2 YYEEEE. In nucleotides, the CDR3 is TGTGCCAGCAGCTTATGGGTAGCAGGAGTGAAAACAGATACGCAGTATTTT. Protein sequence: CASSLWVAGVKTDTQYF.

This clone was observed a handful of times. The chain recombines TRBV5-4 with TRBJ2-1, with D tentatively TRBD1 (6 bases). Germline-derived CDR1 and CDR2 are SGHNT and YYREEE (reference sequence). The CDR3 loop spans 14 amino acids. V was clipped by 5 bases and J by 3 bases, with 12 bases between them. CDR3 region: CASSPGQNYNEQFF. CDR3 nucleotides: TGTGCCAGCAGTCCTGGACAGAACTACAATGAGCAGTTCTTC.

The V call is TRBV9, the J call TRBJ2-1, with D unresolved. Trimming cost V 0 bases and J 2 bases, with 12 bases left between them. The CDR3 loop spans 16 amino acids. In germline, CDR1 is SGDLS, CDR2 YYNGEE. In DNA form, the CDR3 reads TGTGCCAGCAGCGTAGAGCCCAGATCAACCTACAATGAGCAGTTCTTC. The encoded protein is CASSVEPRSTYNEQFF.